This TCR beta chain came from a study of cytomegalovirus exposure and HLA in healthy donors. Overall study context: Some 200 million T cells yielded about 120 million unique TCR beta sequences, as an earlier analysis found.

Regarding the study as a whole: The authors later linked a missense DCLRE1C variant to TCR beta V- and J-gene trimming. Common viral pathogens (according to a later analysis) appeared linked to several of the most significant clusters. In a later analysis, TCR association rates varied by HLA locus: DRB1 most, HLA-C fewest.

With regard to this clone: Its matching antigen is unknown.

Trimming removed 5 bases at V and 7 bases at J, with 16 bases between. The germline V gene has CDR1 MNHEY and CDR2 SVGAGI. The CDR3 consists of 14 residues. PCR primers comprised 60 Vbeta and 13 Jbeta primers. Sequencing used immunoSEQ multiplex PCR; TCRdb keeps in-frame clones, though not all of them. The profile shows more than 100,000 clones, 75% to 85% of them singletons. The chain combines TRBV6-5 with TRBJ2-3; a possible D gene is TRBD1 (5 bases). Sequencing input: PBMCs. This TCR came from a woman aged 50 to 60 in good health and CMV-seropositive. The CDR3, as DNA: TGTGCCAGCAGTACCGCTGCGACAGTCCATACGCAGTATTTT. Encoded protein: CASSTAATVHTQYF.